This record looks at one T cell receptor (beta chain) sequence and its context. Authors' analysis steps: Amplifying reference gene primers gave estimates of nucleated cell counts. Here immunoSEQ multiplex PCR was the method, and the copy in TCRdb shows in-frame clones only, minus some. V and J calls and clone size are given by that table; D and trimming were obtained from the DNA. The data hold about 210,000 clones, with approximately 87% observed a single time. The sample belongs to a study of blood T cell repertoires in COVID-19. Across the whole study: Whether acute or convalescent, the COVID-19 samples came from the United States, Italy and Spain.

The trim removed 4 bases at V and 4 bases at J, leaving 5 bases unmatched. This CDR3 contains 17 residues. The germline V gene encodes CDR1 MNHNS and CDR2 SASEGT. The chain recombines TRBV6-1 with TRBJ2-1; 15 nucleotides line up with TRBD2. Material: peripheral blood. The receptor comes from a man aged 55 to 70 who had recovered from COVID-19. This chain's CDR3 is CASSGRTSGGDYNEQFF. In nucleotides, the CDR3 is TGTGCCAGCAGTGGACGGACTAGCGGGGGGGATTACAATGAGCAGTTCTTC.